The 14 T cell receptor beta chains below all came from one sample that was sequenced in a study of shared clonotypes between healthy human individuals. Sequencing was performed with immunoSEQ multiplex PCR; in TCRdb, only in-frame clones are kept and a portion is missing. The repertoire holds around 2.1 million clones, around 95% seen once, with roughly 0.13% in the top ten. The sample consisted of naive CD4+ T cells sorted from blood. As to subset: CD45RA+ positively selected. The receptors derive from a man younger than 35 in good health.

The chain carries TRBV5-1 and TRBJ2-7; 9 nucleotides match TRBD1. Trimming took 2 bases from V and 5 from J; bases not matched to a gene: 11. CDR3 length: 16 residues. Per germline, CDR1 SGHRS and CDR2 YFSETQ. Here the CDR3 reads CASSFATGTGYHEQYF. DNA of the CDR3: TGCGCCAGCAGCTTTGCCACCGGGACAGGGTACCACGAGCAGTACTTC.

CDR3 sequence reads: CASRAGGTVVGSGANVLTF. The CDR3 DNA follows: TGTGCCAGCAGGGCAGGGGGCACCGTTGTGGGGTCTGGGGCCAACGTCCTGACTTTC. The gene calls are TRBV5-6 and TRBJ2-6, with 8 bases matching TRBD1. Germline loops: CDR1 SGHDT, CDR2 YYEEEE. Trimming at V came to 5 bases and at J to 1 base, leaving 14 bases not matched to a gene. This CDR3 has 19 residues.

The gene calls are TRBV30 and TRBJ1-1; D gene ambiguous. Germline CDR1 is GTSNPN and CDR2 is SVGIG (reference sequence). This CDR3 has 13 residues. The germline V and J ends were trimmed by 4 bases and 2 bases, with 11 bases remaining between them. The chain's CDR3 is CAWTPWGNTEAFF. The CDR3 bases are TGTGCCTGGACCCCCTGGGGTAACACTGAAGCTTTCTTT.

The rearrangement uses TRBV9 and TRBJ1-1, with D possibly being TRBD1 (5 bases). V was trimmed by 0 bases and J by 5 bases, leaving 17 bases between them. From germline, CDR1 is SGDLS and CDR2 YYNGEE. The CDR3 sequence is 16 residues long. This CDR3 reads CASSVELGGVRTEAFF. The CDR3 DNA reads as TGTGCCAGCAGCGTAGAGTTAGGAGGGGTGAGGACTGAAGCTTTCTTT.

Points on this clone: In the same sample, other DNA sequences code for this CDR3. In nucleotides, the CDR3 is TGCAGCGTGCCGGGACGGGGAGCCTACGAGCAGTACTTC. This codes for CSVPGRGAYEQYF. The J gene is TRBJ2-7, the V gene TRBV29-1, with D perhaps assigned TRBD1 or TRBD2 (5 bases each). The CDR3 totals 13 residues. Germline V CDR1 and CDR2: SQVTM, ANQGSEA. V was cut by 6 bases and J by 2 bases, with 14 bases left in between.

The genes are TRBV2 and TRBJ1-1; 9 bases fit TRBD1. This CDR3 is built from 14 residues. The V gene's germline CDR1 is SNHLY and CDR2 FYNNEI. Trimming took 6 bases from V and 4 from J; bases not matched to a gene: 6. DNA for the CDR3: TGTGCCAGCAGAAAGGACAGGGGTCGCACTGAAGCTTTCTTT. Its protein is CASRKDRGRTEAFF.

The chain combines TRBV11-2 with TRBJ2-4, with a possible D match to TRBD2 (7 bases). V was clipped by 0 bases and J by 6 bases, with 15 bases between them. The germline gives CDR1 SGHAT, CDR2 FQNNGV. This CDR3 has 16 residues. CDR3 loop: CASSLERGGEINIQYF. CDR3 bases: TGTGCCAGCAGCTTAGAAAGAGGGGGGGAGATAAACATTCAGTACTTC.

J is TRBJ2-1 and V is TRBV5-1; the D gene is possibly TRBD2 (5 bases). The V end was cut by 1 base, the J end by 1 base, with 12 bases between. This CDR3 has 16 amino acids. Germline lookup yields CDR1 SGHRS and CDR2 YFSETQ. The CDR3 region is CASSLNSGLSYNEQFF. The CDR3 coding sequence is TGCGCCAGCAGCTTGAACAGCGGACTTTCCTACAATGAGCAGTTCTTC.

The chain uses TRBV4-3 and TRBJ2-7; 11 bases align to TRBD2. V lost 0 bases and J lost 0; bases outside the gene matches: 10. Per the germline V gene, CDR1 is LGHNA and CDR2 is YSLEER. The CDR3 has 19 residues. The chain's CDR3 is CASSQDLSSGRSSSYEQYF. The CDR3 DNA follows: TGCGCCAGCAGCCAAGATTTATCTAGCGGGAGGTCGAGCTCCTACGAGCAGTACTTC.

The gene calls are TRBV5-5 and TRBJ1-6; TRBD1 matches 7 bases. V lost 7 bases and J lost 0; bases outside the gene matches: 1. This CDR3 is 14 amino acids long. The germline CDR1 and CDR2 sequences are SGHKS and YYEKEE (reference sequence). CDR3 nucleotide sequence: TGTGCCAGCGGACAGGACTCCTATAATTCACCCCTCCACTTT. Translation gives CASGQDSYNSPLHF.

V usage is TRBV7-2 and J usage is TRBJ1-4; a possible D gene is TRBD1 (5 bases). Trimming took 3 bases from V and 7 from J, leaving 9 bases between them. CDR1 is SGHTA, CDR2 FQGNSA, per germline. This CDR3 has 13 residues. The CDR3 loop reads CASSLGGAEKLFF. The CDR3 coding sequence is TGTGCCAGCAGCTTGGGAGGGGCTGAAAAACTGTTTTTT. Looking up the rest from reference TRBV7-2 and TRBJ1-4 gives the full variable domain: GAGVSQSPSNKVTEKGKDVELRCDPISGHTALYWYRQSLGQGLEFLIYFQGNSAPDKSGLPSDRFSAERTGGSVSTLTIQRTQQEDSAVYLCASSLGGAEKLFFGSGTQLSVL.

This chain joins TRBV7-2 and TRBJ2-5; a weak D match, TRBD1 (5 bases). Trimming cost V 5 bases and J 7 bases, with 14 bases left between them. The CDR3 spans 13 residues. Germline CDR1 and CDR2: SGHTA and FQGNSA. This CDR3 reads CASSATTTGTQYF. DNA of the CDR3: TGTGCCAGCAGCGCTACAACAACAGGGACCCAGTACTTC.

The chain combines TRBV5-1 with TRBJ2-5; 9 bases are a match to TRBD1. Germline assignment: CDR1 SGHRS and CDR2 YFSETQ. CDR3 length: 15 amino acids. Losses at the gene ends were 0 bases for V and 5 bases for J; bases not matched to a gene: 5. The DNA for the CDR3 is TGCGCCAGCAGCTTGGCCGCGACAGGGGGGGAGACCCAGTACTTC. As protein: CASSLAATGGETQYF.

The gene calls are TRBV10-3 and TRBJ2-5, with D perhaps TRBD2 (6 bases). The CDR3 is 15 residues long. Germline V gene sequence: CDR1 ENHRY, CDR2 SYGVKD. V was cut by 0 bases and J by 1 base, with 9 bases left in between. CDR3 protein: CAISESMGGQETQYF. The CDR3, as DNA: TGTGCCATCAGTGAGTCTATGGGGGGCCAAGAGACCCAGTACTTC.